This T cell receptor beta chain is drawn from a study of cytomegalovirus exposure and HLA in healthy donors. Vbeta (60) and Jbeta (13) primers were used in the PCR. In the original processing: Roughly 11 million shared chains were among the 65 million to 85 million unique TCR beta chains that a later analysis counted. Measured with immunoSEQ multiplex PCR; TCRdb has only the in-frame clones, and not every one. The V and J calls and the clone size are those of that table, but D and trimming were determined from the DNA. The sample yields some 150,000 clones, over 60% seen once. Study-level points and caveats: A later analysis appeared to link common viral pathogens to several of the most significant clusters. Prediction of most subjects' HLA-A and HLA-B alleles by TCR beta sequences was reportedly accurate.

Germline values: CDR1 SGHTA, CDR2 FQGNSA. Trimming cost V 1 base and J 4 bases; bases outside gene matches: 5. CDR3 length: 18 amino acids. This clone was observed a handful of times. The antigen remains undetermined. The chain is built from TRBV7-2 and TRBJ2-1, with TRBD2 matching over 15 bases. The clonotype was recovered from a woman in her twenties or thirties in good health and CMV-seronegative. The specimen was PBMCs. CDR3 region: CASSLEGTSGRHYNEQFF. CDR3 in DNA: TGTGCCAGCAGCTTAGAAGGGACTAGCGGGAGGCATTACAATGAGCAGTTCTTC.